The 2 T cell receptor beta chains reported below all come from one sample, sequenced in a study of identical twins. TCRdb ran MiXCR on the 5' RACE reads and lists one entry per CDR3 protein. The table records about 220,000 distinct CDR3 sequences, roughly 7.1% of them present only once. The same data also contributed to another study, on T cells expressing NK-cell markers.

The sample taken for sequencing was CD8+ T cells sorted from blood. Receptors were obtained from a woman under 30 in good health.

Only a few counts were recorded for this clonotype. The CDR3 nucleotides read TGTGCCAGCAGTTTATCGTCGGCTGCCTATTTGAACACTGAAGCTTTCTTT. It translates to CASSLSSAAYLNTEAFF. This chain links TRBV27 with TRBJ1-1, with D hard to call. The germline V gene has CDR1 MNHEY and CDR2 SMNVEV (reference sequence). The CDR3 has 17 amino acids. Trimming pared 0 bases from V and 0 bases from J, leaving 14 bases between.

This chain connects TRBV29-1 to TRBJ2-2; 9 positions match TRBD2. Germline V lookup: CDR1 SQVTM, CDR2 ANQGSEA. This CDR3 is built from 15 residues. Trimming cost V 6 bases and J 4 bases; bases outside gene matches: 9. The CDR3 nucleotides read TGCAGCGTAGCGGGAGGCCAAACGAGCACCGGGGAGCTGTTTTTT. Translation: CSVAGGQTSTGELFF.